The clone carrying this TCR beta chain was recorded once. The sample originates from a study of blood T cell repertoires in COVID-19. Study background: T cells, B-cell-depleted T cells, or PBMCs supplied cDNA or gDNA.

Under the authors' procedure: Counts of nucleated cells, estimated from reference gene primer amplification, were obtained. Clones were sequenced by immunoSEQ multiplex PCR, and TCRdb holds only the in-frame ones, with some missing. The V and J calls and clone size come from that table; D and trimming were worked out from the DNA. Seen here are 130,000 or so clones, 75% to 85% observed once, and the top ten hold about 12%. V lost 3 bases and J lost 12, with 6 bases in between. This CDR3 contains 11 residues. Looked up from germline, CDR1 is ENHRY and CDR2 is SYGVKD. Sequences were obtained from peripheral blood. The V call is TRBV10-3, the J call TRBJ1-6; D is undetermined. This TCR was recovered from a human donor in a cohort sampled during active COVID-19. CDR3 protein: CAISDRGPLHF. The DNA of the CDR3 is TGTGCCATCAGTGATCGGGGACCCCTCCACTTT.